This T cell receptor (beta chain) was sequenced for a study of blood T cell repertoires in COVID-19 (TCRdb year 2020). Broadly, across the study: The collaborator samples originated in the United States, Italy and Spain and spanned the acute and convalescent phases of COVID-19. Samples were obtained from the ongoing ImmuneRACE study (first 160 participants) and from over 1,000 subjects provided by 6 global collaborators. The prospective study material was composed of cDNA or gDNA derived from T cells, B-cell-depleted T cells, or PBMCs. Subjects who had been exposed to COVID-19, were actively infected with it, or had recovered from it provided the deeply sampled blood TCRbeta repertoires that made up the dataset. Where available, HLA class I and class II types were obtained from metadata supplied by the sample provider rather than from assay-based typing. A freely available public database, intended as a resource for researchers studying the immune response to SARS-CoV-2, is where the repertoires were released. Nearly every sample came with metadata listing a de-identified subject ID, COVID-19 status, age in years and sex. The full study reports these points: The quantity of clinical and demographic metadata differed by source and by participant and was supplied without curation.

Remarks on this clone: The target of this receptor is not known. No base quality values were provided; no much bigger clone lies one nucleotide off.

V is trimmed back by 0 bases and J by 0 bases, and the junction contains 2 bases that no gene match accounts for. The germline V gene yields SGHRS for CDR1 and YFSETQ for CDR2. Reading from cysteine to phenylalanine, the CDR3 counts 15 amino acids. The kept DNA is CDR3 alone, 45 bases in frame from the first base. At one collaborating source in Seattle, patients were enrolled during active infection and were followed longitudinally through the course of disease. The collaborating institutions used their own protocols to collect whole blood in K2EDTA tubes. For TCRbeta analysis, collaborators shipped samples in one of three forms: frozen whole blood, isolated PBMCs, or DNA extracted from either of those sample types. TCRbeta CDR3 regions were amplified from genomic DNA by means of the immunoSEQ Assay, a bias-controlled multiplex PCR. Per the source publication's procedure: Nucleated cell counts per sample were estimated from amplification of reference gene primers within the assay. Sequence reads were collapsed and filtered to measure the absolute abundance of every unique TCRbeta CDR3 rearrangement. For each sample, productive Simpson clonality was calculated as the square root of Simpson's diversity index over productive rearrangements. This is the immuneACCESS table as TCRdb keeps it, with only in-frame sequences that have V and J called. A part of the clones is gone; compared with another copy, unresolved V genes explain less than half, and the rest is unexplained. V and J calls and clone size are copied from that table; D and trimming were computed from the DNA. This sample lists a few hundred thousand clones; 75% to 90% were detected once. 5.2% of the sample goes to the ten largest clones.

The clonotype was recovered from a woman in her 70s with COVID-19, enrolled during active disease. Recombination connected TRBV5-1 to TRBJ1-2, and 7 junction bases match TRBD1. Sequenced input: peripheral blood. The CDR3 protein is CASSLEGQTNYGYTF. The DNA sequence is given as TGCGCCAGCAGCTTGGAGGGACAGACTAACTATGGCTACACCTTC.